This record looks at one T cell receptor (beta chain) sequence and its context. This specimen belongs to a study of T cells of healthy individuals. With 2 bases removed from V and 2 bases from J, the gap between germline ends came to 18 bases. Germline CDR1 is SGDLS and CDR2 is YYNGEE. The CDR3 is made up of 17 amino acids. Via MiXCR, TCRdb re-called the 5' RACE reads, giving one row per CDR3 protein. The sample has approximately 100,000 distinct CDR3 sequences, approximately 16% seen once; the top ten hold about 6%. This chain connects TRBV9 to TRBJ2-3, with a weak D call TRBD1 (6 bases). This receptor was taken from a human donor in good health. This chain's CDR3 is CASSVLGGGSLTDTQYF. CDR3 nucleotides: TGTGCCAGCAGCGTCCTAGGTGGGGGCTCACTCACAGATACGCAGTATTTT.